This T cell receptor (beta chain) emerged from a study of T cell responses to AZD1222 COVID-19 vaccine. Worth noting for this clone: Its matching antigen is unknown.

Study-level points and caveats: Unmutated regions of variants are reportedly targeted by nearly half of spike-specific TCRs.

The protocol was immunoSEQ multiplex PCR, while the TCRdb copy is restricted to in-frame clones and leaves out a portion. The profile shows approximately 120,000 clones, less than 90% of them singletons. Source: peripheral blood, taken on day 0 of AZD1222 vaccination. This TCR was recovered from an adult in good health.

The CDR3 DNA reads TGTGCCAGCAGCCCCGGACTAGGGGCCTACGAGCAGTACTTC. Translation gives CASSPGLGAYEQYF. This chain connects TRBV6-5 to TRBJ2-7; 7 bases fit TRBD2. The V gene end was trimmed by 6 bases and the J gene end by 2 bases; junction bases not matched to a gene: 7. Per the germline V gene, CDR1 is MNHEY and CDR2 is SVGAGI. This CDR3 has 14 residues.